This T cell receptor (beta chain) originates from a study of post-analysis software for immune sequencing data. Whole-study findings and limits: The study found TRBV5-6, TRBV5-1 and TRBV20-1 among five TRBV segments more frequent in patients than controls.

The TCR beta cDNA libraries contained unique molecular identifiers. TCRdb reanalysed the PCR reads using MiXCR and keeps one entry per CDR3 protein. Of more than 500,000 distinct CDR3 sequences listed, roughly 34% are singletons. The CDR3 covers 15 residues. Trimming cost V 8 bases and J 6 bases; bases outside gene matches: 14. The germline V gene has CDR1 MNHNS and CDR2 SASEGT. About this clonotype: The target antigen is unknown.

This TCR was recovered from a girl aged 2-17 years with multiple sclerosis. This chain uses TRBV6-1 with TRBJ2-3; 7 nucleotides line up with TRBD1. The sample consisted of blood. The CDR3 region is CASVGIQGETDTQYF. The CDR3, as DNA: TGTGCCAGCGTTGGCATTCAGGGGGAGACGGATACGCAGTATTTT.